These T cell receptor beta chains were read from a single sample in a study of naive and memory T cell subsets. TCRdb independently ran MiXCR on the UMI-ligation and nested PCR reads; one entry per CDR3 protein. Found here are approximately 30,000 distinct CDR3 sequences, around 5.3% of them singletons; the top ten hold around 7%. Sequencing used blood. The origin of the receptors is an adult in good health. CDR3s leave out the opening cysteine and the closing phenylalanine or tryptophan.

v_call: TRBV3-1
j_call: TRBJ2-1
cdr3_aa: ASSQDRGPTLKQF

v_call: TRBV9
j_call: TRBJ2-1
cdr3_aa: ASSVGGAGVAEQF

v_call: TRBV3-1
j_call: TRBJ2-1
cdr3_aa: ASSLTRLKSYNEQF

v_call: TRBV29-1
j_call: TRBJ2-5
cdr3_aa: SVVGTSNRETQY

v_call: TRBV6-6
j_call: TRBJ2-3
cdr3_aa: ASSYPWRGSSTDTQY

v_call: TRBV21-1
j_call: TRBJ1-5
cdr3_aa: ASLASPECRNQPQH

v_call: TRBV11-1
j_call: TRBJ2-3
cdr3_aa: ASSPGWRDTDTQY

v_call: TRBV7-2
j_call: TRBJ2-1
cdr3_aa: ASSLLGISSYNEQF

v_call: TRBV6-5
j_call: TRBJ2-7
cdr3_aa: ASSDRGSNEQY

v_call: TRBV3-1
j_call: TRBJ2-7
cdr3_aa: ASSQGTGREQY

v_call: TRBV7-9
j_call: TRBJ2-1
cdr3_aa: ASRNGQGRYNEQF

v_call: TRBV12-3/TRBV12-4
j_call: TRBJ1-6
cdr3_aa: ASTSGSNSPLH

v_call: TRBV25-1
j_call: TRBJ2-7
cdr3_aa: ASELEEQY

v_call: TRBV2
j_call: TRBJ2-1
cdr3_aa: ASSASENNEQF

v_call: TRBV7-9
j_call: TRBJ1-5
cdr3_aa: ARDYTSFRRFDQPQH

v_call: TRBV6-5
j_call: TRBJ2-2
cdr3_aa: ASSYSSEGGTGELF

v_call: TRBV12-3/TRBV12-4
j_call: TRBJ1-2
cdr3_aa: ASSADRAHGYT

v_call: TRBV29-1
j_call: TRBJ2-3
cdr3_aa: SAVLGTDTQY

v_call: TRBV7-9
j_call: TRBJ2-2
cdr3_aa: ASTRDTLTGELF

v_call: TRBV2
j_call: TRBJ1-2
cdr3_aa: ASTGTEYGYT

v_call: TRBV11-2
j_call: TRBJ2-3
cdr3_aa: ASSRLGRGENTQY

v_call: TRBV30
j_call: TRBJ2-7
cdr3_aa: AWSTSPEQY

v_call: TRBV4-3
j_call: TRBJ1-1
cdr3_aa: ASSQGGLGYTEAF

v_call: TRBV7-2
j_call: TRBJ2-7
cdr3_aa: ASSSSGARSYEQY

v_call: TRBV20-1
j_call: TRBJ2-5
cdr3_aa: SAAGTGSQETQY

v_call: TRBV14
j_call: TRBJ1-1
cdr3_aa: ASSPLGGGTEAF

v_call: TRBV11-2
j_call: TRBJ1-1
cdr3_aa: ASSLVGGGEAF

v_call: TRBV29-1
j_call: TRBJ1-1
cdr3_aa: SGQNTEAF

v_call: TRBV3-1
j_call: TRBJ2-7
cdr3_aa: ASSLDADYEQY

v_call: TRBV7-9
j_call: TRBJ2-7
cdr3_aa: ASSPAGSYEQY

v_call: TRBV12-3/TRBV12-4
j_call: TRBJ1-1
cdr3_aa: ASRGGTEAF

v_call: TRBV20-1
j_call: TRBJ1-2
cdr3_aa: SARAPTDYGYT

v_call: TRBV7-8
j_call: TRBJ1-5
cdr3_aa: ASSPRGSIRPQH

v_call: TRBV4-1
j_call: TRBJ1-1
cdr3_aa: ASSRDRSMNTEAF

v_call: TRBV12-3/TRBV12-4
j_call: TRBJ1-1
cdr3_aa: ASSTDRVADTEAF

v_call: TRBV7-2
j_call: TRBJ2-7
cdr3_aa: ASSLVAGAKEQY

v_call: TRBV7-8
j_call: TRBJ1-1
cdr3_aa: ASSLTGPTEAVIAF

v_call: TRBV7-8
j_call: TRBJ2-3
cdr3_aa: ASSLVGGDLTDTQY

v_call: TRBV19
j_call: TRBJ2-1
cdr3_aa: ASSIMGGSSYNEQF

v_call: TRBV10-3
j_call: TRBJ2-3
cdr3_aa: AISGTSASTDTQY

v_call: TRBV19
j_call: TRBJ1-5
cdr3_aa: ASSIDDRGAVSNQPQH

v_call: TRBV6-6
j_call: TRBJ1-1
cdr3_aa: ASSYMEEAF

v_call: TRBV6-1
j_call: TRBJ2-1
cdr3_aa: ASSGNNEQF

v_call: TRBV7-9
j_call: TRBJ2-1
cdr3_aa: ASSLSVSDNNEQF

v_call: TRBV9
j_call: TRBJ1-5
cdr3_aa: ASSVEADINQPQH

v_call: TRBV29-1
j_call: TRBJ1-1
cdr3_aa: SVEVSMNTEAF

v_call: TRBV28
j_call: TRBJ2-7
cdr3_aa: ASTQGKLGWLAGGKGQY

v_call: TRBV6-2/TRBV6-3
j_call: TRBJ2-3
cdr3_aa: ASSSRLLGASDTQY